This passage covers 25 T cell receptor beta chains from one sample sequenced in a study of shared clonotypes between healthy human individuals. TCRdb's copy holds only in-frame clones and misses some; the assay was immunoSEQ multiplex PCR. The data hold 2,500,000 or so clones, with 80% to 95% observed a single time. Sequenced sample: naive CD4+ T cells from PBMCs. Subset here: CD45RA+ positively selected. These receptors originate from a man aged 18-30 years in good health. Some clones in this sample may be carry-over from other donors' samples.

The chain recombines TRBV11-3 with TRBJ2-3; D may correspond to TRBD1 or TRBD2 (6 bases each). The germline CDR1 and CDR2 sequences are SGHNT and YENEEA. Trimming took off 7 bases at V and 7 bases at J, with 24 bases between the two ends. The CDR3 contains 16 residues. The CDR3 region is CASTEGGAGAQYTQYF. The CDR3, as DNA: TGTGCCAGCACCGAAGGCGGGGCAGGGGCTCAATATACGCAGTATTTT.

The table lists this clone with a count of one. Possible read error: a much larger clone is one base away. Other DNA sequences within the sample encode an identical CDR3. V is TRBV5-1 and J is TRBJ1-5, with a tentative D call TRBD1 (6 bases). Trimming removed 2 bases at V and 2 bases at J, with 8 bases between. CDR3 length: 14 residues. Germline V gives CDR1 SGHRS, CDR2 YFSETQ. This chain's CDR3 is CASSFEGGNQPQHF. CDR3 in DNA: TGCGCCAGCAGCTTCGAGGGGGGCAATCAGCCCCAGCATTTT.

The CDR3 protein is CASSEKFRTGIIGKDTQYF. The CDR3 DNA reads TGTGCCAGCAGTGAAAAGTTTAGGACAGGAATAATAGGGAAGGATACGCAGTATTTT. The V call is TRBV2, the J call TRBJ2-3, with 7 nucleotides matching TRBD1. The germline V gene has CDR1 SNHLY and CDR2 FYNNEI. Trimming cost V 2 bases and J 6 bases; bases outside gene matches: 20. The length of the CDR3 is 19 residues.

This chain joins TRBV29-1 and TRBJ1-2; D call uncertain. V was pared by 3 bases and J by 5 bases, with 13 bases between. The CDR3 covers 13 residues. Germline values: CDR1 SQVTM, CDR2 ANQGSEA. The CDR3 loop is CSVEYRGGYGYTF. The CDR3, as DNA: TGCAGCGTTGAGTACCGGGGTGGGTATGGCTACACCTTC.

The J gene is TRBJ2-3, the V gene TRBV28, with D possibly TRBD1 on 6 matching bases. The CDR3 spans 17 residues. Germline V gene data show CDR1 as MDHEN and CDR2 as SYDVKM. Trimming left V 5 bases short and J 5 bases short, with 23 bases between. The CDR3 here is CASSPRTGRPAGDTQYF. The CDR3 nucleotides are TGTGCCAGCAGTCCACGAACAGGGCGGCCTGCGGGAGATACGCAGTATTTT.

The chain combines TRBV27 with TRBJ2-1; TRBD2 agrees at 9 bases. Germline V CDR1 and CDR2: MNHEY, SMNVEV (reference sequence). V lost 3 bases, J lost 1 base, and 1 base stayed unmatched. The CDR3 sequence is 15 residues long. The CDR3 DNA follows: TGTGCCAGCAGTTTGCGGGAGGGGTCCTACAATGAGCAGTTCTTC. Amino acids: CASSLREGSYNEQFF.

This clone was counted a single time. V gene TRBV6-6 combines with J gene TRBJ2-5, with 8 nucleotides matching TRBD2. With V trimmed by 6 bases and J by 5 bases, 11 bases remained unmatched. Germline CDR1 and CDR2: MNHNY and SVGAGI (reference sequence). CDR3 length: 15 amino acids. Here the CDR3 reads CASSRAGERTETQYF. Here the CDR3 DNA reads TGTGCCAGCAGCAGAGCGGGAGAAAGAACGGAGACCCAGTACTTC.

The CDR3 loop reads CASKVQVFDTEAFF. The CDR3 DNA reads TGTGCCAGCAAGGTACAGGTCTTTGACACTGAAGCTTTCTTT. The J gene is TRBJ1-1, the V gene TRBV6-4, with D possibly being TRBD1 (5 bases). V was trimmed by 7 bases and J by 3 bases, leaving 15 bases between them. Per the germline V gene, CDR1 is MRHNA and CDR2 is SNTAGT. This CDR3 is built from 14 residues.

V usage is TRBV6-1 and J usage is TRBJ2-3, with 7 nucleotides matching TRBD2. J was trimmed by 4 bases and V by 7 bases; bases with no gene match: 8. Germline V CDR1 and CDR2: MNHNS, SASEGT. CDR3 length equals 14 residues. The CDR3 region has the DNA TGTGCCAGCAATAGGGAGGGGCTGGCAGATACGCAGTATTTT. It is translated as CASNREGLADTQYF.

V is TRBV10-1 and J is TRBJ2-1, with 7 bases identical to TRBD2. V shed 2 bases, J shed 5 bases, and the junction held 21 bases outside the gene matches. The CDR3 is 20 amino acids. Germline CDR1 is WNHNN and CDR2 is SYGVQD (reference sequence). This CDR3 is CASSEGTREREGSRNNEQFF. In DNA form, the CDR3 reads TGCGCCAGCAGTGAGGGGACGAGGGAGCGGGAAGGATCCCGGAACAATGAGCAGTTCTTC.

This clone was picked up one time. This chain links TRBV5-1 with TRBJ1-3; D is ambiguous. V lost 4 bases, J lost 0 bases, and 8 bases lay in between. Germline CDR1 reads SGHRS; CDR2 reads YFSETQ. This CDR3 contains 14 residues. The CDR3 DNA follows: TGCGCCAGCAGCCCAACGAGCTCTGGAAACACCATATATTTT. It yields the protein CASSPTSSGNTIYF.

The rearrangement uses TRBV11-3 and TRBJ2-7; D not resolved. The CDR3 totals 13 residues. CDR1 and CDR2 from the germline V gene are SGHNT and YENEEA. V lost 1 base and J 3 bases, leaving 7 bases between the germline ends. The CDR3 reads CASSLAHFYEQYF. The CDR3 DNA is TGTGCCAGCAGCTTAGCCCACTTCTACGAGCAGTACTTC.

CDR3 protein: CSVDPADWYQETQYF. The CDR3 region has the DNA TGCAGCGTTGATCCAGCCGACTGGTACCAAGAGACCCAGTACTTC. This chain uses TRBV29-1 with TRBJ2-5; no firm D call. V lost 3 bases to trimming and J lost 0 bases, with 14 bases between them. The CDR3 consists of 15 residues. Germline CDR1 is SQVTM and CDR2 is ANQGSEA. The full variable domain, with the rest looked up from reference TRBV29-1 and TRBJ2-5, is SAVISQKPSRDICQRGTSLTIQCQVDSQVTMMFWYRQQPGQSLTLIATANQGSEATYESGFVIDKFPISRPNLTFSTLTVSNMSPEDSSIYLCSVDPADWYQETQYFGPGTRLLVL.

This clone appeared a single time. The J gene is TRBJ1-5, the V gene TRBV6-1; D remains ambiguous. The CDR3 totals 18 residues. Between the trimmed V and J ends, which lost 0 bases and 1 base, there was a span of 16 bases. Germline V gene sequence: CDR1 MNHNS, CDR2 SASEGT. As DNA, the CDR3 is TGTGCCAGCAGTGAAGCGCCCCCCAGGAGGAACAGCAATCAGCCCCAGCATTTT. Translating gives CASSEAPPRRNSNQPQHF.

This clone was observed a few times. J is TRBJ1-1 and V is TRBV10-3; D not resolved. V was cut by 11 bases and J by 1 base, with 14 bases left in between. The CDR3 covers 13 residues. Germline CDR1 is ENHRY and CDR2 is SYGVKD. The CDR3 DNA sequence: TGTGCCCACTCAGTCCGAGGGAACACTGAAGCTTTCTTT. As protein: CAHSVRGNTEAFF.

The chain joins TRBV27 to TRBJ1-2; D gene unclear. The CDR3 extends over 14 amino acids. CDR1 and CDR2 (germline): MNHEY, SMNVEV (reference sequence). V was trimmed by 5 bases and J by 6 bases, leaving 16 bases between them. In DNA form, the CDR3 reads TGTGCCAGCAGTCCCCCGTTTAGCACGAATGGCTACACCTTC. It encodes CASSPPFSTNGYTF.

This chain uses TRBV28 with TRBJ2-6; D not resolved. Between the trimmed V and J ends, which lost 4 bases and 0 bases, there was a span of 7 bases. Per germline, CDR1 MDHEN and CDR2 SYDVKM. The CDR3 spans 15 residues. CDR3: CASSSPISGANVLTF. The CDR3 nucleotides are TGTGCCAGCAGTTCGCCCATCTCTGGGGCCAACGTCCTGACTTTC.

The CDR3 loop is CASSRAAGGPTDTQYF. The CDR3 nucleotides are TGCGCCAGCAGCCGCGCAGCGGGAGGGCCGACAGATACGCAGTATTTT. V is TRBV5-1 and J is TRBJ2-3; 10 bases align to TRBD2. Unmatched junction bases numbered 8, after V lost 4 bases and J lost 3 bases. This CDR3 is built from 16 residues. CDR1 is SGHRS and CDR2 is YFSETQ in the germline V gene.

V usage is TRBV5-5 and J usage is TRBJ1-1; no clear D. V lost 9 bases and J lost 0, with 12 bases in between. Germline CDR1 and CDR2: SGHKS and YYEKEE (reference sequence). The length of the CDR3 is 13 residues. CDR3 protein: CATSIVMNTEAFF. The DNA for the CDR3 is TGTGCCACTTCGATCGTCATGAACACTGAAGCTTTCTTT.

About this clone itself: Additional DNA sequences in this sample encode the identical CDR3. The chain uses TRBV15 and TRBJ2-7; D perhaps matches TRBD1 (5 bases). This CDR3 is 13 amino acids long. The V gene lost 1 base and the J gene lost 3 bases, with 7 bases spanning the gap. CDR1 is LNHNV, CDR2 YYDKDF, per germline (reference sequence). CDR3 coding DNA: TGTGCCACCAGCAGAGTTCAGGGCTACGAGCAGTACTTC. Translating gives CATSRVQGYEQYF.

The rearrangement joins TRBV7-6 to TRBJ2-2, with D tentatively TRBD2 (5 bases). Between the trimmed V and J ends, which lost 4 bases and 3 bases, there was a span of 18 bases. This CDR3 contains 17 residues. From germline, CDR1 is SGHVS and CDR2 FNYEAQ. In nucleotides, the CDR3 is TGTGCCAGCAGCTCCGACCAACTAGTACGGGACACCGGGGAGCTGTTTTTT. Translating gives CASSSDQLVRDTGELFF.

J is TRBJ2-2 and V is TRBV5-6; 9 bases are a match to TRBD2. With V trimmed by 4 bases and J by 6 bases, 4 bases remained unmatched. The germline V gene has CDR1 SGHDT and CDR2 YYEEEE. This CDR3 spans 14 amino acids. The chain's CDR3 is CASSEGTSSGELFF. DNA of the CDR3: TGTGCCAGCAGCGAGGGGACTAGCTCCGGGGAGCTGTTTTTT.

The rearrangement links TRBV27 to TRBJ1-3; possibly TRBD1 for D (5 bases). The germline V gene encodes CDR1 MNHEY and CDR2 SMNVEV (reference sequence). The V end lost 5 bases, the J end lost 4 bases, and 18 bases lay between the germline ends. This CDR3 contains 16 residues. CDR3 in DNA: TGTGCCAGCAGTACGGATAAACAGGTAGGGGGAAACACCATATATTTT. Amino acids: CASSTDKQVGGNTIYF.

With respect to this clone: Other nucleotide sequences from this sample produce the same CDR3. The V gene is TRBV20-1, the J gene TRBJ1-3; D is ambiguous. Germline V gene lookup returns CDR1 DFQATT and CDR2 SNEGSKA (reference sequence). The CDR3 has 11 residues. Trimming shortened V by 3 bases and J by 3 bases, and 3 bases separated the two germline ends. This CDR3 reads CSASSGNTIYF. The CDR3 region has the DNA TGCAGTGCTAGTAGTGGAAACACCATATATTTT.

This clone appeared once. The chain employs TRBV27 and TRBJ1-1; possibly TRBD1 for D (5 bases). The length of the CDR3 is 16 residues. The V gene's germline CDR1 is MNHEY and CDR2 SMNVEV (reference sequence). V was cut by 3 bases and J by 3 bases, with 17 bases left in between. Written as DNA, the CDR3 is TGTGCCAGCAGTTTTTCGGCAGGGTTGGGCCACACTGAAGCTTTCTTT. This sequence encodes CASSFSAGLGHTEAFF.